The 10 T cell receptor beta chains below all came from one sample that was sequenced in a study of T cell changes during pregnancy in multiple sclerosis (dated 2019 in TCRdb). Library creation used the immunoSEQ multiplex PCR assay. TCRdb stores this immuneACCESS table with in-frame sequences only. Part of the clones is absent; in the studies checked, under half of the shortfall reflects unresolved V genes, and no reason is known for the rest. The sample data list under 110,000 clones, and around 90% of these were observed just once. The leading ten clones occupy 1.6% of the sample. Here the sequenced sample was peripheral blood, taken before pregnancy. These receptors were collected from a female donor with multiple sclerosis, enrolled in a pregnancy study.

This chain uses TRBV19 with TRBJ2-5, with D tentatively TRBD2 (5 bases). Trimming shortened V by 5 bases and J by 7 bases, and 29 bases separated the two germline ends. CDR3 length: 18 amino acids. Germline V gives CDR1 LNHDA, CDR2 SQIVND (reference sequence). The CDR3 protein is CASSPSKLVSVKSRTQYF. Written as DNA, the CDR3 is TGTGCCAGTAGTCCCAGCAAACTAGTTTCCGTCAAGAGTAGGACCCAGTACTTC.

The rearrangement joins TRBV5-8 to TRBJ2-2, with D tentatively TRBD1 (6 bases). CDR1 and CDR2 from the germline V gene are SGHTS and YDEGEE. The V gene lost 6 bases and the J gene lost 1 base, with 16 bases spanning the gap. The CDR3 loop spans 16 amino acids. CDR3 nucleotide sequence: TGTGCCAGCACCGCGGAAGGACAGCGGAACACCGGGGAGCTGTTTTTT. Translated, it gives CASTAEGQRNTGELFF.

This rearrangement joins TRBV27 to TRBJ2-7, with 7 bases aligning to TRBD1. With V trimmed by 6 bases and J by 2 bases, 4 bases remained unmatched. Germline CDR1 MNHEY, CDR2 SMNVEV (reference sequence). CDR3 size: 13 residues. The CDR3 loop reads CASRGTATYEQYF. The CDR3 bases are TGTGCCAGCAGAGGGACAGCCACCTACGAGCAGTACTTC.

The rearrangement links TRBV9 to TRBJ1-3; D is possibly TRBD1 (6 bases). Per germline, CDR1 SGDLS and CDR2 YYNGEE. The V end lost 3 bases, the J end lost 8 bases, and 21 bases lay between the germline ends. The CDR3 loop spans 16 amino acids. CDR3 nucleotides: TGTGCCAGCAGCGCGACACTCGGGACACCGCCCCACACCATATATTTT. Amino acids: CASSATLGTPPHTIYF.

For the CDR3, the DNA is TGTGCCACCAGCATAGACGGAAGGACAGGGGACAATGAGCAGTTCTTC. This sequence encodes CATSIDGRTGDNEQFF. The chain joins TRBV15 to TRBJ2-1, with TRBD1 matching over 9 bases. Germline trimming cut 4 bases from V and 5 bases from J; bases unmatched to any gene: 9. CDR1 and CDR2 (germline): LNHNV, YYDKDF (reference sequence). CDR3 length: 16 residues.

The chain couples TRBV14 to TRBJ1-1; unclear D gene. The germline V and J ends were trimmed by 3 bases and 9 bases, with 11 bases remaining between them. The germline CDR1 and CDR2 sequences are SGHDN and FVKESK. The CDR3 length is 12 residues. Written as DNA, the CDR3 is TGTGCCAGCAGCCACGGGAGCCTACAAGCTTTCTTT. It is translated as CASSHGSLQAFF.

The chain carries TRBV15 and TRBJ2-2; 8 nucleotides align to TRBD1. The CDR3 is 17 residues long. V was pared by 2 bases and J by 0 bases, with 5 bases of the junction left unmatched. Germline values: CDR1 LNHNV, CDR2 YYDKDF (reference sequence). CDR3 amino acids: CATSRQRTGTNTGELFF. In nucleotides, the CDR3 is TGTGCCACCAGCAGACAACGGACAGGGACGAACACCGGGGAGCTGTTTTTT.

The chain joins TRBV7-2 to TRBJ2-7; 9 bases are a match to TRBD2. CDR3 length: 15 amino acids. From germline, CDR1 is SGHTA and CDR2 FQGNSA. With 5 bases clipped from V and 2 bases from J, the junction kept 7 bases outside the gene matches. The CDR3 loop is CASSRPGTSTYEQYF. The CDR3, as DNA: TGTGCCAGCAGCCGCCCCGGGACTAGCACCTACGAGCAGTACTTC.

The chain couples TRBV2 to TRBJ2-1; maybe TRBD1 (8 bases). The CDR3 is 15 amino acids. CDR1 SNHLY and CDR2 FYNNEI come from the germline V gene. CDR3 DNA sequence: TGTGCTATCAGTGGGGGGGACAGGATGAAGGAAGAGCAGTTCTTC. Translated: CAISGGDRMKEEQFF. The full variable domain, its missing parts supplied by reference TRBV2 and TRBJ2-1, is EPEVTQTPSHQVTQMGQEVILRCVPISNHLYFYWYRQILGQKVEFLVSFYNNEISEKSEIFDDQFSVERPDGSNFTLKIRSTKLEDSAMYFCAISGGDRMKEEQFFGPGTRLTVL.

The rearrangement links TRBV28 to TRBJ2-7; D might be TRBD1 (7 bases). The V end was cut by 4 bases, the J end by 2 bases, with 18 bases between. Germline V gives CDR1 MDHEN, CDR2 SYDVKM. CDR3 length equals 16 residues. CDR3 sequence reads: CASSSSGGISTYEQYF. CDR3 coding DNA: TGTGCCAGCAGTTCCTCAGGGGGGATTTCCACCTACGAGCAGTACTTC.